The rows below give T cell receptor beta chains drawn from one sample of a study of regulatory T cells in long-lasting Graves disease. TCRdb re-called the multiplex PCR reads with MiXCR, one entry per CDR3 protein. The sample holds about 310,000 distinct CDR3 sequences, about 20% seen once. The sequencing used peripheral blood mononuclear cells (PBMCs), collected at new diagnosis, from a patient treated with antithyroid drugs. All receptors derive from a female donor with Graves disease. Both conserved end residues are part of each CDR3. Fields, in order: V gene, clone size, D gene, J gene, CDR3 DNA, CDR3 protein. A D gene is named only where the DNA matches it firmly. Clone size is not always given. Where it is, it says once, few, many or a class for expanded clones.

TRBV28	many	NA	TRBJ2-3	TGTGCCAGCAGAACCCTAGCGATAAGCACAGATACGCAGTATTTT	CASRTLAISTDTQYF
TRBV19	NA	TRBD1	TRBJ2-7	TGTGCCAGTAGTAATGGGGACAGGGTATACGAGCAGTACTTC	CASSNGDRVYEQYF
TRBV7-8	NA	NA	TRBJ2-3	TGTGCCAGCAGCTTAGACGAGCGGCCTGGCACAGATACGCAGTATTTT	CASSLDERPGTDTQYF
TRBV7-9	many	TRBD2	TRBJ2-1	TGTGCCAGCAGCGGACCGGGACTAGCGGGAGAAACGGCTGAGCAGTTCTTC	CASSGPGLAGETAEQFF
TRBV28	many	NA	TRBJ2-7	TGTGCCAGCAGCCCCACCCTGCACTACGAGCAGTACTTC	CASSPTLHYEQYF
TRBV25-1	many	NA	TRBJ2-2	TGTGCCAGCAGTGACACGGTGGCCGGGGAGCTGTTTTTT	CASSDTVAGELFF
TRBV6-4	NA	TRBD1	TRBJ2-1	TGTGCCAGCAGTGACTCGACAGGGGGCTCCTACAATGAGCAGTTCTTC	CASSDSTGGSYNEQFF
TRBV2	NA	TRBD2	TRBJ2-7	TGTGCCAGCAGTGAGGCTAGCGGGAGGGCCCCCTACGAGCAGTACTTC	CASSEASGRAPYEQYF
TRBV11-2	NA	TRBD2	TRBJ2-7	TGTGCCAGCAGCCCGACTAGCGGGACCCCCTACGAGCAGTACTTC	CASSPTSGTPYEQYF
TRBV25-1	few	NA	TRBJ1-3	TGTGCCAGCAGTGCTCGGACGGCTGGAAACACCATATATTTT	CASSARTAGNTIYF
TRBV12-3/TRBV12-4	many	NA	TRBJ2-1	TGTGCCAGCAGTTTTTATGATGAGCAGTTCTTC	CASSFYDEQFF
TRBV12-3/TRBV12-4	many	TRBD2	TRBJ2-1	TGTGCCAGCAGTTTCGGGACTAGCGGGAGTGCCAATGAGCAGTTCTTC	CASSFGTSGSANEQFF
TRBV12-3/TRBV12-4	NA	TRBD1	TRBJ1-1	TGTGCCAGCAGTCCCTGGGACAGTGAAGCTTTCTTT	CASSPWDSEAFF
TRBV7-9	NA	NA	TRBJ2-2	TGTGCCAGCAGCTTAGAGCACTTCCTAACGAACACCGGGGAGCTGTTTTTT	CASSLEHFLTNTGELFF
TRBV19	few	NA	TRBJ2-2	TGTGCCAGTAGTATCCCCGGCATTCGCCGGGAGCTGTTTTTT	CASSIPGIRRELFF
TRBV12-3/TRBV12-4	many	NA	TRBJ2-7	TGTGCCAGCACTACCGGAGGCAGGGGCGTTGGCGAGCAGTACTTC	CASTTGGRGVGEQYF
TRBV15	many	NA	TRBJ1-4	TGTGCCACCAGCAGAGAGGGTGAAAAACTGTTTTTT	CATSREGEKLFF